This T cell receptor beta chain is drawn from a study of blood T cell repertoires in COVID-19. Study background: Sources were T cells, B-cell-depleted T cells, or PBMCs; the material itself was cDNA or gDNA.

Germline V lookup: CDR1 MGHDK, CDR2 SYGVNS. The CDR3 is 14 amino acids. V was trimmed by 3 bases and J by 6 bases, leaving 12 bases between them. Per the original methods: Reference gene primers were amplified, and this amplification served to estimate nucleated cell counts. Assay: immunoSEQ multiplex PCR; the TCRdb copy retains only in-frame clones and omits some. V, J and clone size are those of that table, while D and trimming were read from the DNA. This sample yields about 83,000 clones, of which around 87% are seen a single time; 3% belongs to the top ten. The genes are TRBV25-1 and TRBJ1-5, with D unclear. Sequenced sample: peripheral blood. The receptor was derived from a woman in her 50s with active or convalescent COVID-19. The CDR3 sequence: CASSDATPGQPQHF. CDR3 sequence (DNA): TGTGCCAGCAGTGACGCCACCCCGGGTCAGCCCCAGCATTTT.